Presented here are 8 T cell receptor beta chains from one specimen sequenced in a study of blood T cell repertoires in COVID-19. Libraries were prepared by immunoSEQ multiplex PCR; TCRdb keeps only in-frame clonotypes and omits some of them. The sample lists tens of thousands of clones, about 81% seen once, with about 17% in the top ten. The specimen sequenced was peripheral blood. These receptors were obtained from a human donor in a cohort sampled during active COVID-19.

This clone appeared a single time. The gene calls are TRBV7-2 and TRBJ1-2; tentative D call: TRBD1 (5 bases). Germline V gene data show CDR1 as SGHTA and CDR2 as FQGNSA. Deletions cut 4 bases from V and 2 bases from J, with 11 bases between. This CDR3 region has 14 residues. The CDR3 DNA sequence: TGTGCCAGCAGCTCACAGACAGTAAACTATGGCTACACCTTC. It is translated as CASSSQTVNYGYTF.

The rearrangement joins TRBV5-1 to TRBJ1-2, with D perhaps matching TRBD1 (5 bases). Germline loops: CDR1 SGHRS, CDR2 YFSETQ. The CDR3 consists of 16 residues. Trimming shortened V by 1 base and J by 4 bases, and 17 bases separated the two germline ends. In nucleotides, the CDR3 is TGCGCCAGCAGCTTGTATTTGGGGGGTACGAGCTATGGCTACACCTTC. Translating it yields CASSLYLGGTSYGYTF.

This clone came up a few times. The chain is built from TRBV3-1 (or the pseudogene TRBV3-2) and TRBJ1-5; D unclear. Trimming left V 2 bases short and J 5 bases short, with 7 bases between. From germline, CDR1 is LGHDT and CDR2 YNNKEL (reference sequence). The CDR3 runs 13 residues. The DNA for the CDR3 is TGTGCCAGCAGCCAAATGCCGGATCAGCCCCAGCATTTT. This sequence encodes CASSQMPDQPQHF.

The rearrangement links TRBV5-4 to TRBJ2-5; D is undetermined. CDR1 and CDR2 (germline): SGHNT, YYREEE (reference sequence). The V and J ends lost 2 bases and 2 bases respectively, with 13 bases between them. This CDR3 is 15 amino acids long. CDR3 sequence reads: CASSFRVAQQETQYF. CDR3 nucleotides: TGTGCCAGCAGCTTCCGGGTCGCCCAACAAGAGACCCAGTACTTC.

This chain links TRBV30 with TRBJ1-1; D perhaps matches TRBD1 (6 bases). Per the germline V gene, CDR1 is GTSNPN and CDR2 is SVGIG (reference sequence). V dropped 1 base and J dropped 2 bases, with 17 bases sitting between them. The CDR3 sequence is 16 residues long. CDR3 amino acids: CAWSAQGSLLNTEAFF. The CDR3 DNA reads as TGTGCCTGGAGTGCTCAGGGGAGCTTACTTAACACTGAAGCTTTCTTT.

The chain combines TRBV5-1 with TRBJ2-5, with 10 bases matching TRBD2. Germline assignment: CDR1 SGHRS and CDR2 YFSETQ. V shed 4 bases and J 1 base; nucleotides not matched to a gene: 1. This CDR3 contains 14 residues. The CDR3 is CASSVAGGQETQYF. DNA for the CDR3: TGCGCCAGCAGCGTAGCGGGGGGCCAAGAGACCCAGTACTTC.

The rearrangement joins TRBV5-5 to TRBJ2-7; D unclear. Germline lookup yields CDR1 SGHKS and CDR2 YYEKEE (reference sequence). V was clipped by 1 base and J by 5 bases, with 10 bases between them. The CDR3 runs 13 residues. CDR3 sequence reads: CASSLYAGNEQYF. The DNA of the CDR3 is TGTGCCAGCAGCTTGTATGCAGGTAACGAGCAGTACTTC.

V and J are TRBV6-5 and TRBJ2-5; 10 bases match TRBD2. This CDR3 has 14 residues. From germline, CDR1 is MNHEY and CDR2 SVGAGI. With V trimmed by 6 bases and J by 2 bases, 3 bases remained unmatched. The CDR3 coding sequence is TGTGCCAGCAGGACACTAGCGGGGCAAGAGACCCAGTACTTC. This codes for CASRTLAGQETQYF.